The rows below give T cell receptor beta chains drawn from one sample of a study of blood T cell repertoires in COVID-19. The protocol was immunoSEQ multiplex PCR, while the TCRdb copy is restricted to in-frame clones and leaves out a portion. Of 250,000 to 350,000 clones detected, more than 85% appear once; the ten largest clones hold approximately 17%. Sequenced input: PBMCs or T cells enriched from blood (not recorded which). These receptors were taken from a woman aged 25 to 45 who had recovered from COVID-19. CDR3s include the opening cysteine and the closing phenylalanine or tryptophan. A D gene is named only where the DNA matches it firmly. Clone size is stated in some rows and not others, as once, few, many or a class when expanded.

d_call j_call v_call clone_size cdr3_nt cdr3_aa
- TRBJ1-6 TRBV28 - TGTGCCAGCACGCGCGCCTTTAATTCACCCCTCCACTTT CASTRAFNSPLHF
TRBD2 TRBJ2-3 TRBV7-9 - TGTGCCAGCAGCCCCAGGACTAGCGGGTACAACACAGATACGCAGTATTTT CASSPRTSGYNTDTQYF
- TRBJ1-2 TRBV6-5 - TGTGCCAGCAGTTACATGGGAGGGGGTGGCTACACCTTC CASSYMGGGGYTF
TRBD2 TRBJ2-7 TRBV7-2 - TGTGCCAGCAGCTTACGACTAGCGGGGTACGAGCAGTACTTC CASSLRLAGYEQYF
- TRBJ2-3 TRBV6-5 - TGTGCCAGCAGTAAAAGGACTCCCGCCACAGATACGCAGTATTTT CASSKRTPATDTQYF
TRBD1 TRBJ2-7 TRBV19 few TGTGCCAGTAGTAACACAGGGGGCGGCGAGCAGTACTTC CASSNTGGGEQYF
- TRBJ2-5 TRBV18 - TGTGCCAGCTCACCAGCAGGGGCGGTGGAGACCCAGTACTTC CASSPAGAVETQYF
- TRBJ1-1 TRBV2 - TGTGCCAGCAGTGAACGTTTAGGAGGGACTGAAGCTTTCTTT CASSERLGGTEAFF
- TRBJ1-2 TRBV7-2 - TGTGCCAGCAGCTTCTCGGGGGGCGTATTAGGCTACACCTTC CASSFSGGVLGYTF
- TRBJ1-5 TRBV7-2 - TGTGCCAGCAGGGTTGCGGGGGCGAAGAATCAGCCCCAGCATTTT CASRVAGAKNQPQHF
TRBD1 TRBJ1-2 TRBV5-1 few TGCGCCAGCAGTTTCGACAGGGCGAATGGCTACACCTTC CASSFDRANGYTF
TRBD2 TRBJ2-1 TRBV6-5 - TGTGCCAGTGGACCCGGGACTAGTTCCTACAATGAGCAGTTCTTC CASGPGTSSYNEQFF
TRBD2 TRBJ2-5 TRBV2 - TGTGCCAGCAGGGGGACTAGCGGGAGAGGGGAGACCCAGTACTTC CASRGTSGRGETQYF
- TRBJ2-1 TRBV7-8 - TGTGCCAGCAGCTTAGGTGAACAGGGCTACAATGAGCAGTTCTTC CASSLGEQGYNEQFF
- TRBJ2-7 TRBV10-3 - TGTGCCATCACTGACGGGGGGCGGGCGAGCTACGAGCAGTACTTC CAITDGGRASYEQYF
- TRBJ1-3 TRBV19 - TGTGCCGCAATGGGGCTAACCTCTGGAAACACCATATATTTT CAAMGLTSGNTIYF
- TRBJ1-5 TRBV28 - TGTGCCAGCAGTTTCCTAGACAGGATAGGTCAGCCCCAGCATTTT CASSFLDRIGQPQHF
TRBD2 TRBJ2-1 TRBV7-3 - TGTGCCAGCAGCCTACTACCGGGACTAGCGACGGGTTCGGACAATGAGCAGTTCTTC CASSLLPGLATGSDNEQFF
TRBD1 TRBJ2-2 TRBV3-1/TRBV3-2 - TGTGCCAGCAGCCGAGGACAGGGGAAGTACACCGGGGAGCTGTTTTTT CASSRGQGKYTGELFF
- TRBJ1-2 TRBV4-3 - TGCGCCAGCAGCCAAACAACAGGGATTAACGGCTACACCTTC CASSQTTGINGYTF
- TRBJ1-1 TRBV19 - TGTGCCAGTAGTATTAGGTCAGGGAGGATAAACACTGAAGCTTTCTTT CASSIRSGRINTEAFF
- TRBJ1-2 TRBV19 - TGTGCCAGTAGTATAGATGCGTCAGGGGCAGACTATGGCTACACCTTC CASSIDASGADYGYTF
- TRBJ1-4 TRBV28 - TGTGCCAGCAGTTGGGGCAGCCACAATGAAAAACTGTTTTTT CASSWGSHNEKLFF
- TRBJ1-3 TRBV7-2 - TGTGCCAGCAGCCCCGGCGGGGGGATTGGAAACACCATATATTTT CASSPGGGIGNTIYF
TRBD1 TRBJ1-1 TRBV20-1 - TGCAGTGCTAGTTGGGGGACAGGAAGCATGAACACTGAAGCTTTCTTT CSASWGTGSMNTEAFF
TRBD2 TRBJ2-3 TRBV19 - TGTGCCAGTAGGGGACTAGCGGGAGGCACAGATACGCAGTATTTT CASRGLAGGTDTQYF
- TRBJ2-3 TRBV21-1 - TGTGCCAGCAGCAAAACCGGACAGTCTAGCACAGATACGCAGTATTTT CASSKTGQSSTDTQYF
TRBD1 TRBJ1-2 TRBV19 - TGTGCCAGTACCCCCGGGACAGGCGACTATGGCTACACCTTC CASTPGTGDYGYTF
- TRBJ1-1 TRBV18 - TGTGCCAGCTCACCCTCGGGGGGTTTGAACACTGAAGCTTTCTTT CASSPSGGLNTEAFF
- TRBJ1-1 TRBV7-6 - TGTGCCAGCAGCCCGGTGGGGGGGAGCACTGAAGCTTTCTTT CASSPVGGSTEAFF
- TRBJ1-5 TRBV24-1 - TGTGCCACCAGTGATGGTGTGAGGGAAAGCAATCAGCCCCAGCATTTT CATSDGVRESNQPQHF
- TRBJ1-6 TRBV14 - TGTGCCAGCAGCCCCCGTACAGGCTGGGCACCCCTCCACTTT CASSPRTGWAPLHF
- TRBJ1-2 TRBV13 once TGTGCCAGCAGCTTAGGACAGTATGGCTACACCTTC CASSLGQYGYTF
- TRBJ1-1 TRBV6-5 - TGTGCCAGTAGGAACGATCCCAACAGGGACCAGACTTTCTTT CASRNDPNRDQTFF
- TRBJ1-2 TRBV19 - TGTGCCAGTAGTCTCTCCTCGCCCGGGTATGGCTACACCTTC CASSLSSPGYGYTF
TRBD1 TRBJ1-1 TRBV12-5 - TGTGCTAGTGGTTTGGGGACGGACAGGGCTGAAGCTTTCTTT CASGLGTDRAEAFF
- TRBJ2-5 TRBV5-1 - TGCGCCAGCAGCTTGGTCCCCAGGGGGGAAGAGACCCAGTACTTC CASSLVPRGEETQYF
TRBD1 TRBJ1-5 TRBV28 - TGTGCCAGCAGTTTATTTTGGGACAGCGTCAGCAATCAGCCCCAGCATTTT CASSLFWDSVSNQPQHF
TRBD2 TRBJ2-1 TRBV27 - TGTGCCAGCAGTTCCCGCCAGGCTAGGGAGGGTTGGGGCAATGAGCAGTTCTTC CASSSRQAREGWGNEQFF
- TRBJ2-2 TRBV7-7 - TGTGCTAGCAGACTTACAGGGGGGGACACCGGGGAGCTGTTTTTT CASRLTGGDTGELFF
- TRBJ2-7 TRBV4-3 - TGCGCCAGCAGCCAAAACCCCCAGGGGTACGAGCAGTACTTC CASSQNPQGYEQYF
- TRBJ2-7 TRBV7-2 - TGTGCCAGCAGCTCCATACGGGGAACGGGAGAGCAGTACTTC CASSSIRGTGEQYF
- TRBJ2-1 TRBV5-1 - TGCGCCAGCAGCTTGGCAAACAATGAGCAGTTCTTC CASSLANNEQFF
- TRBJ1-1 TRBV7-9 - TGTGCCAGCAGCGCCACACGGAACACTGAAGCTTTCTTT CASSATRNTEAFF
TRBD1 TRBJ1-5 TRBV18 - TGTGCCAGCTCACCAAGAGGGACAGCCCAACGGTCCCAGCATTTT CASSPRGTAQRSQHF
- TRBJ1-1 TRBV28 once TGTGCCAGCAGTCTTGGGGGGACCTCCACTGAAGCTTTCTTT CASSLGGTSTEAFF
- TRBJ2-5 TRBV7-3 - TGTGCCAGCAGCCCGGGACAAGAGACCCAGTACTTC CASSPGQETQYF
- TRBJ1-2 TRBV28 once TGTGCCAGCAGGAGGTCAGCTAACTATGGCTACACCTTC CASRRSANYGYTF
TRBD2 TRBJ2-4 TRBV5-1 - TGCGCCAGCAGCGACTCTAGCGGGAGTAACATTCAGTACTTC CASSDSSGSNIQYF
- TRBJ1-1 TRBV7-2 - TGTGCCAGCAGCTCCAGGGTAGGGATCACTGAAGCTTTCTTT CASSSRVGITEAFF
TRBD1 TRBJ2-5 TRBV5-1 - TGCGCCAGCAGCCTCGGGGACAGGGCTCGAGAGACCCAGTACTTC CASSLGDRARETQYF
- TRBJ1-2 TRBV19 - TGTGCCAGTAGTATTGGCTCCGTCTACACCTTC CASSIGSVYTF